This TCR beta chain was identified in a study of memory CD4+ T cells and cytomegalovirus serostatus. In the study overall: Healthy Belgian adult donors included roughly nine CMV-positive and some 24 CMV-negative people. Study outcomes and limitations: CMV serostatus prediction reached median AUC 0.95, or 0.91 with US-trained model.

The sort gate was single viable CD3+CD4+CD8-CD45RO+ cells for memory CD4+ T cells. Points on this clone: Its antigen is as yet unknown.

The table came from immunoSEQ multiplex PCR; TCRdb's copy has only in-frame clones and leaves some out. This table holds roughly 56,000 clones, 82% found once. The CDR3 runs 14 residues. The germline V gene has CDR1 MNHEY and CDR2 SMNVEV (reference sequence). The V gene lost 5 bases and the J gene lost 7 bases, with 15 bases spanning the gap. The V call is TRBV27, the J call TRBJ2-1; D is perhaps TRBD2 (7 bases). Input material: memory CD4+ T cells from blood. The sequence was collected from an adult in good health and CMV-seronegative. The CDR3 loop is CASSRGGPWNEQFF. CDR3 in DNA: TGTGCCAGCAGTCGCGGGGGCCCTTGGAATGAGCAGTTCTTC.